The 20 T cell receptor beta chains reported below all come from one sample, sequenced in a study of blood T cells in healthy people across ages. A second about 7 to 11 cycle PCR used barcoded and J-beta primers. TCRdb processed the 5' RACE reads anew with MiXCR; each CDR3 protein has one entry. The table includes roughly 800,000 distinct CDR3 sequences, about three fifths detected once. The sample taken for sequencing was blood. These TCRs come from a man aged 30-40 years in good health.

In this sample, this clonotype turned up a few times. The chain has TRBV6-1 and TRBJ2-3; D unresolved. CDR1 is MNHNS, CDR2 SASEGT, per germline. The CDR3 runs 14 residues. The V gene lost 2 bases and the J gene lost 1 base, with 7 bases spanning the gap. CDR3 DNA: TGTGCCAGCAGTGAATTCCGGGGCACAGATACGCAGTATTTT. Protein product: CASSEFRGTDTQYF.

The chain uses TRBV14 and TRBJ2-1; TRBD2 might be the D (6 bases). The CDR3 extends over 14 amino acids. Trimming took 0 bases from V and 10 from J, leaving 13 bases between them. Germline values: CDR1 SGHDN, CDR2 FVKESK. The CDR3 region is CASSQDVGGLEQFF. In DNA form, the CDR3 reads TGTGCCAGCAGCCAAGACGTTGGCGGACTAGAGCAGTTCTTC.

The chain links TRBV12-3 or TRBV12-4 to TRBJ2-7, with D hard to call. This CDR3 contains 15 residues. Deletions cut 6 bases from V and 1 base from J, with 16 bases between. The DNA of the CDR3 is TGTGCCAGCAGCCTTGGATCGGTACGGTCCTACGAGCAGTACTTC. Its translation: CASSLGSVRSYEQYF.

This sequence joins TRBV5-1 and TRBJ2-7; D is possibly TRBD1 (7 bases). Trimming cost V 0 bases and J 0 bases, with 16 bases left between them. This CDR3 is 17 amino acids long. CDR1 is SGHRS and CDR2 is YFSETQ in the germline V gene. The CDR3 DNA sequence: TGCGCCAGCAGCTTGGTTGCAGGGGGGCCCCTCTCCTACGAGCAGTACTTC. The encoded protein is CASSLVAGGPLSYEQYF.

This chain uses TRBV7-2 with TRBJ2-1, with 8 bases aligning to TRBD2. CDR1 and CDR2 from the germline V gene are SGHTA and FQGNSA. The CDR3 loop spans 16 amino acids. The junction had 10 bases not matched to a gene; V was cut back by 1 base and J by 8 bases. CDR3 sequence reads: CASSLVPYAGGYEQFF. In DNA form, the CDR3 reads TGTGCCAGCAGCTTAGTTCCGTATGCGGGGGGTTATGAGCAGTTCTTC.

V and J are TRBV9 and TRBJ2-1, with 7 bases matching TRBD1. The assigned J gene may be wrong: the sequence end matches TRBJ2-7 better. Looked up from germline, CDR1 is SGDLS and CDR2 is YYNGEE. This CDR3 contains 14 residues. This CDR3 is CASSARQGFGEQYF. The CDR3 coding sequence is TGTGCCAGCAGCGCCCGACAGGGATTTGGCGAGCAGTACTTC.

This clonotype was seen only a few times. The chain is built from TRBV6-2 or TRBV6-3 and TRBJ2-1; tentative D call: TRBD1 (5 bases). CDR1 is MNHEY, CDR2 SVGEGT, per germline. The CDR3 totals 15 residues. V lost 6 bases and J 3 bases, leaving 15 bases between the germline ends. The CDR3 DNA reads as TGTGCCAGCAGGAAGGACAATCTTAACTACAATGAGCAGTTCTTC. This gives the protein CASRKDNLNYNEQFF.

V gene TRBV2 combines with J gene TRBJ1-2; D uncertain. This CDR3 comprises 12 residues. The ends were cut back, 7 bases at V and 8 bases at J, with 14 bases in the middle. The V gene's germline CDR1 is SNHLY and CDR2 FYNNEI. CDR3 amino acids: CASTILLRGYTF. DNA for the CDR3: TGTGCCAGCACCATACTATTGAGGGGCTACACCTTC.

This clonotype has only a few counts. The chain uses TRBV29-1 and TRBJ2-5; 12 bases match TRBD2. The DNA end is more similar to TRBJ2-7, so the J call may be wrong. Germline assignment: CDR1 SQVTM and CDR2 ANQGSEA. This CDR3 has 13 residues. CDR3 loop: CSAATSGRGEQYF. The CDR3 nucleotides read TGCAGCGCGGCGACTAGCGGGAGAGGCGAGCAGTACTTC.

V is TRBV3-1 and J is TRBJ2-1; either TRBD1 or TRBD2 may fit D (6 bases each). Trimming pared 1 base from V and 5 bases from J, leaving 12 bases between. CDR1 is LGHDT, CDR2 YNNKEL, per germline (reference sequence). This CDR3 comprises 15 residues. In DNA form, the CDR3 reads TGTGCCAGCAGCCAAGCGGGGGCCGATCACAATGAGCAGTTCTTC. Protein product: CASSQAGADHNEQFF.

This clonotype was counted between two and nine times. This rearrangement joins TRBV4-3 to TRBJ2-4, with 8 bases matching TRBD2. The J call may be mistaken, given a closer DNA end match to TRBJ2-7. This CDR3 is 15 amino acids long. Germline values: CDR1 LGHNA, CDR2 YSLEER. DNA of the CDR3: TGCGCCAGCAGCCAAGATGGTTCTAGCGGGTACGAGCAGTACTTC. Protein product: CASSQDGSSGYEQYF.

The V call is TRBV30, the J call TRBJ2-7; TRBD2 matches 10 bases. The germline gives CDR1 GTSNPN, CDR2 SVGIG (reference sequence). Trimming took 3 bases from V and 5 from J; bases not matched to a gene: 7. This CDR3 spans 14 amino acids. CDR3 bases: TGTGCCTGGAGGAAAGCGGGAGGGCCGAACGAGCAGTACTTC. Encoded protein: CAWRKAGGPNEQYF.

Only one count was recorded for this clonotype. This CDR3 is CATSDLSGYGYTF. In DNA, the CDR3 is TGTGCCACCAGTGATTTAAGCGGCTATGGCTACACCTTC. V is TRBV24-1 and J is TRBJ1-2; unclear D gene. The CDR3 sequence is 13 residues long. Germline loops: CDR1 KGHDR, CDR2 SFDVKD. Between the trimmed V and J ends, which lost 1 base and 4 bases, there was a span of 6 bases.

In DNA, the CDR3 is TGTGCCAGCAGCCCCGGGGTCGGACGAGCGGCTACCGGGGAGCTGTTTTTT. Translating gives CASSPGVGRAATGELFF. The J gene is TRBJ2-2, the V gene TRBV7-2, with D maybe TRBD2 (5 bases). Germline V gene data show CDR1 as SGHTA and CDR2 as FQGNSA. This CDR3 has 17 amino acids. Trimming removed 5 bases at V and 5 bases at J, with 21 bases between.

This rearrangement joins TRBV7-2 to TRBJ2-7; 7 bases are a match to TRBD1. With the DNA end fitting TRBJ2-5 better, the J assignment may be wrong. Per the germline V gene, CDR1 is SGHTA and CDR2 is FQGNSA. The CDR3 length is 14 residues. CDR3: CASRRDRAGETQYF. Here the CDR3 DNA reads TGTGCCAGCAGACGAGACAGGGCGGGTGAGACCCAGTACTTC.

The gene calls are TRBV10-3 and TRBJ1-2, with D possibly being TRBD1 (5 bases). The germline V gene encodes CDR1 ENHRY and CDR2 SYGVKD. Trimming took 5 bases from V and 8 from J, leaving 24 bases between them. The CDR3 sequence is 16 residues long. The CDR3 region has the DNA TGTGCCATCAGTCCCCTGACGGGCCGCACAGGAGGAGGCTACACCTTC. This sequence encodes CAISPLTGRTGGGYTF.

The sample holds a few counts of this clonotype. This sequence joins TRBV9 and TRBJ2-1; TRBD2 aligns across 8 bases. Looked up from germline, CDR1 is SGDLS and CDR2 is YYNGEE. With 4 bases clipped from V and 2 bases from J, the junction kept 5 bases outside the gene matches. This CDR3 has 15 residues. CDR3 loop: CASSTRLAPYNEQFF. In DNA form, the CDR3 reads TGTGCCAGCAGCACGCGACTAGCGCCCTACAATGAGCAGTTCTTC.

V is TRBV29-1 and J is TRBJ1-2; unclear D gene. CDR3 length: 13 residues. Trimming took 6 bases from V and 3 from J, leaving 14 bases between them. Germline V gives CDR1 SQVTM, CDR2 ANQGSEA. The CDR3 region is CSVWVVRDYGYTF. The CDR3 nucleotides read TGCAGCGTCTGGGTGGTTCGCGACTATGGCTACACCTTC.

This chain uses TRBV28 with TRBJ2-1, with TRBD1 matching 7 bases. This CDR3 region has 13 residues. V was pared by 6 bases and J by 8 bases, with 7 bases of the junction left unmatched. Germline V gene data show CDR1 as MDHEN and CDR2 as SYDVKM. In nucleotides, the CDR3 is TGTGCCAGCAGGCGGACAGGTCTGGATGAGCAGTTCTTC. It encodes CASRRTGLDEQFF.

This CDR3 is CASSGLRIGELFF. CDR3 DNA: TGTGCCAGCAGCGGCCTCCGAATTGGGGAGCTGTTTTTT. The rearrangement uses TRBV9 and TRBJ2-2; D uncertain. Germline V gene sequence: CDR1 SGDLS, CDR2 YYNGEE. With 3 bases removed from V and 8 bases from J, the gap between germline ends came to 11 bases. The CDR3 is 13 amino acids.